What follows are 29 T cell receptor beta chains derived from one specimen sequenced in a study of blood T cell repertoires in COVID-19. Method: immunoSEQ multiplex PCR; TCRdb's copy keeps in-frame clones and lacks some. The data contain roughly 250,000 clones, roughly 82% of them singletons. Specimen: peripheral blood. These receptors were collected from a woman at least 80 years old with active or convalescent COVID-19.

The chain couples TRBV28 to TRBJ1-1; the D is unclear. The ends were cut back, 3 bases at V and 5 bases at J, with 7 bases in the middle. Germline V gene sequence: CDR1 MDHEN, CDR2 SYDVKM. The CDR3 sequence is 12 residues long. CDR3 residues: CASSLVRTEAFF. Written as DNA, the CDR3 is TGTGCCAGCAGTTTGGTCAGGACTGAAGCTTTCTTT.

This sequence joins TRBV4-1 and TRBJ1-2, with D possibly TRBD1 on 5 matching bases. CDR1 and CDR2 (germline): MGHRA, YSYEKL. V was pared by 5 bases and J by 7 bases, with 20 bases between. The CDR3 length is 15 residues. CDR3 loop: CASSEYDRSEFGYTF. The DNA for the CDR3 is TGCGCCAGCAGCGAGTATGACAGATCCGAATTTGGCTACACCTTC.

This sequence joins TRBV10-2 and TRBJ1-5; 10 bases fit TRBD1. CDR1 is WSHSY, CDR2 SAAADI, per germline. Germline trimming cut 5 bases from V and 2 bases from J; bases unmatched to any gene: 9. The CDR3 runs to 17 residues. The CDR3 reads CASSRSDRGPGNQPQHF. CDR3 sequence (DNA): TGCGCCAGCAGTAGGAGCGACAGGGGGCCGGGCAATCAGCCCCAGCATTTT.

The chain is built from TRBV7-8 and TRBJ2-5; D is undetermined. Trimming shortened V by 3 bases and J by 7 bases, and 6 bases separated the two germline ends. The CDR3 covers 11 residues. CDR1 SGHVS and CDR2 FQNEAQ come from the germline V gene. CDR3 loop: CASSFGGTQYF. CDR3 nucleotides: TGTGCCAGCAGCTTCGGTGGGACCCAGTACTTC. Based on the CDR3 plus reference TRBV7-8 and TRBJ2-5, the full variable domain is GAGVSQSPRYKVAKRGQDVALRCDPISGHVSLFWYQQALGQGPEFLTYFQNEAQLDKSGLPSDRFFAERPEGSVSTLKIQRTQQEDSAVYLCASSFGGTQYFGPGTRLLVL.

V and J are TRBV10-3 and TRBJ2-5, with 10 nucleotides matching TRBD1. Germline lookup yields CDR1 ENHRY and CDR2 SYGVKD. V was clipped by 2 bases and J by 5 bases; unmatched bases: 11. The length of the CDR3 is 17 residues. The DNA for the CDR3 is TGTGCCATCAGTGAGCCCCCGGGACAGGGGCCGGGGGAGACCCAGTACTTC. Translation gives CAISEPPGQGPGETQYF.

This clone was seen a single time. This sequence joins TRBV5-4 and TRBJ1-4; D is perhaps TRBD1 (6 bases). Trimming stripped 1 base from V and 6 bases from J, with 10 bases between. The CDR3 consists of 14 residues. Germline CDR1 is SGHNT and CDR2 is YYREEE (reference sequence). The CDR3 DNA is TGTGCCAGCAGCTTGAGAGGGGGGGATGAAAAACTGTTTTTT. Its protein product is CASSLRGGDEKLFF.

The rearrangement uses TRBV9 and TRBJ2-1; 8 nucleotides match TRBD2. This CDR3 is 16 amino acids long. V lost 4 bases, J lost 5 bases, and 11 bases stayed unmatched. The germline gives CDR1 SGDLS, CDR2 YYNGEE. The CDR3 DNA reads TGTGCCAGCAGCACGATTTCGGGAGGGCCCGACAATGAGCAGTTCTTC. Protein sequence: CASSTISGGPDNEQFF.

This chain joins TRBV3-1 (or the pseudogene TRBV3-2) and TRBJ2-3; a possible D gene is TRBD1 (6 bases). The CDR3 sequence is 14 residues long. The germline CDR1 and CDR2 sequences are LGHDT and YNNKEL (reference sequence). The ends were cut back, 4 bases at V and 7 bases at J, with 15 bases in the middle. The CDR3, as DNA: TGTGCCAGCAGCCCGGGACACTCCGGGAATACGCAGTATTTT. It encodes CASSPGHSGNTQYF.

This sequence joins TRBV5-1 and TRBJ2-5; D ambiguous. This CDR3 comprises 13 residues. Germline-derived CDR1 and CDR2 are SGHRS and YFSETQ. V dropped 0 bases and J dropped 4 bases, with 7 bases sitting between them. The DNA for the CDR3 is TGCGCCAGCAGCTTGGGTCTCGTAGAGACCCAGTACTTC. It encodes CASSLGLVETQYF. The full variable domain, completed using reference TRBV5-1 and TRBJ2-5, is KAGVTQTPRYLIKTRGQQVTLSCSPISGHRSVSWYQQTPGQGLQFLFEYFSETQRNKGNFPGRFSGRQFSNSRSEMNVSTLELGDSALYLCASSLGLVETQYFGPGTRLLVL.

The table lists this clone with a count of one. V is TRBV5-4 and J is TRBJ2-5; TRBD1 matches at 10 bases. The CDR3 is 15 amino acids. V was pared by 4 bases and J by 6 bases, with 9 bases of the junction left unmatched. CDR1 SGHNT and CDR2 YYREEE come from the germline V gene (reference sequence). Here the CDR3 DNA reads TGTGCCAGCAGCGTAGTCGAAGACAGGGGGCAGACCCAGTACTTC. Residues: CASSVVEDRGQTQYF.

This sequence joins TRBV10-2 and TRBJ1-6, with 9 bases lining up with TRBD1. Germline V CDR1 and CDR2: WSHSY, SAAADI. The J segment lost 9 bases and the V segment lost 8 bases, leaving 8 bases of the junction unmatched. This CDR3 has 14 amino acids. CDR3 sequence: CASLGQGPSSPLHF. Written as DNA, the CDR3 is TGCGCCAGCCTGGGACAGGGCCCCAGTTCACCCCTCCACTTT.

This chain links TRBV3-1 (or the pseudogene TRBV3-2) with TRBJ2-7; D perhaps matches TRBD2 (6 bases). CDR3 size: 12 residues. The V gene lost 3 bases and the J gene lost 7 bases, with 10 bases spanning the gap. Germline loops: CDR1 LGHDT, CDR2 YNNKEL (reference sequence). CDR3 amino acids: CASSQLEGEQYF. The CDR3 DNA is TGTGCCAGCAGCCAGCTGGAGGGGGAGCAGTACTTC.

CDR3 region: CASSADTTNTEAFF. As DNA, the CDR3 is TGTGCCAGCAGCGCCGACACGACGAACACTGAAGCTTTCTTT. The chain has TRBV9 and TRBJ1-1; D gene uncertain. This CDR3 is built from 14 residues. V dropped 3 bases and J dropped 1 base, with 10 bases sitting between them. CDR1 is SGDLS and CDR2 is YYNGEE in the germline V gene.

This chain connects TRBV10-3 to TRBJ2-7, with 10 bases aligning to TRBD1. The CDR3 spans 14 residues. CDR1 is ENHRY, CDR2 SYGVKD, per germline. With 6 bases clipped from V and 2 bases from J, the junction kept 4 bases outside the gene matches. CDR3: CAIRLGTGAYEQYF. The CDR3 coding sequence is TGTGCCATCAGGCTCGGGACAGGGGCCTACGAGCAGTACTTC.

The chain couples TRBV4-2 to TRBJ1-1, with a weak D call TRBD1 (6 bases). Looked up from germline, CDR1 is LGHNA and CDR2 is YNFKEQ. This CDR3 has 15 residues. V was cut by 0 bases and J by 2 bases, with 10 bases left in between. The CDR3 sequence is CASSQEYRVNTEAFF. CDR3 sequence (DNA): TGTGCCAGCAGCCAAGAGTACAGGGTAAACACTGAAGCTTTCTTT.

The rearrangement links TRBV6-5 to TRBJ2-7; D gene uncertain. CDR1 and CDR2 from the germline V gene are MNHEY and SVGAGI. The CDR3 is 13 amino acids. Trimming took 6 bases from V and 6 from J, leaving 15 bases between them. Written as DNA, the CDR3 is TGTGCCAGCAGGACGGTGGGTTCGGGCGAGCAGTACTTC. It is translated as CASRTVGSGEQYF.

The chain has TRBV9 and TRBJ2-2, with TRBD1 as a possible D gene (5 bases). V was clipped by 5 bases and J by 5 bases, with 16 bases between them. CDR3 length equals 15 residues. Germline V lookup: CDR1 SGDLS, CDR2 YYNGEE. CDR3 amino acids: CASSATTPGTGELFF. CDR3 DNA: TGTGCCAGCAGTGCAACCACCCCAGGGACCGGGGAGCTGTTTTTT.

The V and J genes are TRBV5-5 and TRBJ1-1; D unclear. Germline assignment: CDR1 SGHKS and CDR2 YYEKEE (reference sequence). V gave up 0 bases and J gave up 1 base, with 7 bases separating them. CDR3 length: 14 amino acids. This CDR3 reads CASSLATPNTEAFF. In DNA, the CDR3 is TGTGCCAGCAGCTTGGCGACACCGAACACTGAAGCTTTCTTT.

V usage is TRBV18 and J usage is TRBJ1-5; TRBD1 matches 7 bases. V dropped 6 bases and J dropped 4; count of bases not matched to a gene: 6. The germline CDR1 and CDR2 sequences are KGHSH and LQKENI. The CDR3 is 14 amino acids. The CDR3 coding sequence is TGTGCCAGCTCCCCCGCAGGGGGTAATCAGCCCCAGCATTTT. Its protein is CASSPAGGNQPQHF.

V and J are TRBV30 and TRBJ1-5; the match to TRBD1 covers 11 bases. The CDR3 has 17 residues. Germline V gene lookup returns CDR1 GTSNPN and CDR2 SVGIG (reference sequence). The ends lost 0 bases at V and 1 base at J; junction bases unmatched: 5. The CDR3 reads CAWSVGQGDLSNQPQHF. The DNA for the CDR3 is TGTGCCTGGAGTGTGGGACAGGGGGACCTAAGCAATCAGCCCCAGCATTTT.

This clone has a single count. This chain uses TRBV12-3 or TRBV12-4 with TRBJ1-2; D not resolved. The CDR3 covers 13 residues. V gave up 6 bases and J gave up 4 bases, with 12 bases separating them. The CDR3 sequence: CASSLLGSYGYTF. In DNA form, the CDR3 reads TGTGCCAGCAGCCTTCTGGGGAGCTATGGCTACACCTTC.

The J gene is TRBJ2-7, the V gene TRBV5-1, with TRBD2 identical over 10 bases. The ends lost 4 bases at V and 11 bases at J; junction bases unmatched: 9. The CDR3 runs to 13 residues. Per germline, CDR1 SGHRS and CDR2 YFSETQ. CDR3 DNA sequence: TGCGCCAGCAGCCCCGGGACTAGCGATCAGGAGTACTTC. Translated, it gives CASSPGTSDQEYF.

The genes are TRBV28 and TRBJ1-2; 8 bases are shared with TRBD1. The V gene end was trimmed by 5 bases and the J gene end by 3 bases; junction bases not matched to a gene: 8. The CDR3 extends over 15 amino acids. CDR1 is MDHEN and CDR2 is SYDVKM in the germline V gene. CDR3 residues: CASSLTGGLYYGYTF. Written as DNA, the CDR3 is TGTGCCAGCAGTCTAACAGGGGGTTTGTACTATGGCTACACCTTC.

The chain links TRBV5-5 to TRBJ1-1; no definite D call. The germline CDR1 and CDR2 sequences are SGHKS and YYEKEE (reference sequence). Trimming cost V 9 bases and J 1 base, with 16 bases left between them. This CDR3 has 14 residues. CDR3 amino acids: CATSRGGENTEAFF. The CDR3 DNA follows: TGTGCCACCAGTCGGGGTGGAGAGAACACTGAAGCTTTCTTT.

CDR3 DNA: TGTGCCAGCCGGGGGACCGGGACTTCGAACACAGATACGCAGTATTTT. The encoded protein is CASRGTGTSNTDTQYF. The chain carries TRBV19 and TRBJ2-3; tentatively, D is TRBD2 (6 bases). CDR3 size: 16 residues. Germline V gene data show CDR1 as LNHDA and CDR2 as SQIVND (reference sequence). With 9 bases removed from V and 2 bases from J, the gap between germline ends came to 21 bases.

This clone was seen a few times. The rearrangement uses TRBV15 and TRBJ2-7, with a possible D match to TRBD1 (5 bases). The CDR3 spans 14 residues. V was cut by 5 bases and J by 0 bases, with 11 bases left in between. Germline loops: CDR1 LNHNV, CDR2 YYDKDF (reference sequence). The chain's CDR3 is CATSPRTTSYEQYF. The DNA for the CDR3 is TGTGCCACCAGCCCCCGGACAACCTCCTACGAGCAGTACTTC. Full variable domain (outside the CDR3, taken from reference TRBV15 and TRBJ2-7): DAMVIQNPRYQVTQFGKPVTLSCSQTLNHNVMYWYQQKSSQAPKLLFHYYDKDFNNEADTPDNFQSRRPNTSFCFLDIRSPGLGDTAMYLCATSPRTTSYEQYFGPGTRLTVT.

The chain uses TRBV19 and TRBJ2-3; a weak D match, TRBD1 (5 bases). Germline V gene sequence: CDR1 LNHDA, CDR2 SQIVND (reference sequence). V shed 4 bases and J shed 10 bases, with 12 bases lying between them. This CDR3 comprises 12 residues. CDR3 protein: CASSNTGLAQYF. The CDR3 nucleotides are TGTGCCAGTAGTAACACAGGTCTAGCGCAGTATTTT.

This sequence joins TRBV19 and TRBJ1-2, with TRBD1 matching 8 bases. The trim removed 5 bases at V and 4 bases at J, leaving 3 bases unmatched. Germline-derived CDR1 and CDR2 are LNHDA and SQIVND (reference sequence). CDR3 size: 13 residues. The DNA for the CDR3 is TGTGCCAGTAGTGAGGGACAGGTCTATGGCTACACCTTC. Its translation is CASSEGQVYGYTF.

The rearrangement links TRBV24-1 to TRBJ1-2, with TRBD1 matching 7 bases. The CDR3 totals 13 residues. Germline CDR1 is KGHDR and CDR2 is SFDVKD. V gave up 7 bases and J gave up 8 bases; unmatched junction bases: 9. This CDR3 is CATSDDRAWGYTF. CDR3 DNA sequence: TGTGCCACCAGCGACGACAGGGCGTGGGGCTACACCTTC.